This TCR beta chain was captured in a study of blood T cell repertoires in COVID-19 (dated by TCRdb to 2020 to 2021). Some background on the complete study: Samples covering the acute and convalescent phases of COVID-19 were provided by collaborators in the United States, Italy and Spain. The samples were drawn from two sources: the first 160 participants of the ongoing ImmuneRACE study, and 1,200 or so subjects contributed by 6 global collaborators. The material from the prospective study consisted of cDNA or gDNA derived from T cells, B-cell-depleted T cells, or PBMCs. Deeply sampled blood TCRbeta repertoires from subjects exposed to, actively infected with, or recovered from COVID-19 were included in the dataset. Where available, HLA class I and class II types were taken from metadata supplied by the sample provider and were not determined by assay-based typing. A de-identified subject ID, COVID-19 status, age in years and sex were almost always included in the sample metadata. The repertoires were made available in a free public database intended to serve as a resource for research on the immune response to SARS-CoV-2.

Study-level results and caveats: The amount of clinical and demographic metadata varied by source and participant and was provided uncurated.

Collaborating institutions collected whole blood in K2EDTA tubes following their own protocols. For TCRbeta analysis, collaborators shipped samples as frozen whole blood, isolated PBMCs, or DNA extracted from either of those sample types. TCRbeta CDR3 regions were amplified from genomic DNA using the immunoSEQ Assay, a bias-controlled multiplex PCR. Regarding the original processing steps: The number of nucleated cells in each sample was estimated by amplification of reference gene primers within the assay. Sequence reads were collapsed and filtered to measure the absolute abundance of every unique TCRbeta CDR3 rearrangement. For each sample, productive Simpson clonality was calculated as the square root of Simpson's diversity index over productive rearrangements. TCRdb stores this immuneACCESS table with in-frame sequences only. Part of the clones is absent; in the studies checked, under half of the shortfall reflects unresolved V genes, and no reason is known for the rest. That table furnishes V, J and clone size, whereas the DNA furnished D and trimming. Present in this sample are approximately 140,000 clones, around 85% of which were seen just once. The ten most abundant clones make up about 17% of the sample.

As to this clone: Its antigen is currently not known. Base qualities are not at hand, and no much larger clone is one base apart.

The sample was peripheral blood. The receptor was isolated from a woman at least 80 years old with acute or convalescent COVID-19.

The CDR3 protein sequence reads: CSVGTGFSNYGYTF. The DNA sequence is TGCAGCGTGGGGACAGGTTTCTCTAACTATGGCTACACCTTC. The rearrangement combines TRBV29-1 with TRBJ1-2; 8 central nucleotides agree with TRBD1. The germline V end is reduced by 6 bases and the J end by 0 bases; junction bases left unmatched: 6. Counted from cysteine to phenylalanine, this CDR3 has 14 amino acids. Only the CDR3 DNA stays, 42 bases, in frame from base 1. As encoded in the germline V gene, CDR1 is SQVTM while CDR2 is ANQGSEA.